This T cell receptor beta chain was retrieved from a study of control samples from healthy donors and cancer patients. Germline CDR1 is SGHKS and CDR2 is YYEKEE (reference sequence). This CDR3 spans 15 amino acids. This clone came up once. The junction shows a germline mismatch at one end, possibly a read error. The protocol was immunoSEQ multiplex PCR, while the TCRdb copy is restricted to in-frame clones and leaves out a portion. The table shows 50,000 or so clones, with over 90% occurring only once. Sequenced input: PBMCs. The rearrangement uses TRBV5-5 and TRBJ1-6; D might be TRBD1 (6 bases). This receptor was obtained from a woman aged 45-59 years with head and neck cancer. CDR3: CASGLDSLYNSPLHF. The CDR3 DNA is TGTGCCAGCGGCTTGGACAGCCTCTATAATTCACCCCTCCACTTT. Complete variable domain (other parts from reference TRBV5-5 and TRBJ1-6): DAGVTQSPTHLIKTRGQQVTLRCSPISGHKSVSWYQQVLGQGPQFIFQYYEKEERGRGNFPDRFSARQFPNYSSELNVNALLLGDSALYLCASGLDSLYNSPLHFGNGTRLTVT.